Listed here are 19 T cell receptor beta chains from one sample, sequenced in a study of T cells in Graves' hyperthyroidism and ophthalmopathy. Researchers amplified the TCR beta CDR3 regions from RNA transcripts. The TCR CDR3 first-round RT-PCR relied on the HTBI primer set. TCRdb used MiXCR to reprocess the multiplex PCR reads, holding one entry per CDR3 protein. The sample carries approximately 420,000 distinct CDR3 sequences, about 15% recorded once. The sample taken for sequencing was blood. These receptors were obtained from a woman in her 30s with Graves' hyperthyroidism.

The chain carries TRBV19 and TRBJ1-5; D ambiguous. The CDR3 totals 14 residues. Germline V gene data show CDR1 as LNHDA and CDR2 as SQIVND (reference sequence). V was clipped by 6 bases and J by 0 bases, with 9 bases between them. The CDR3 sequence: CASSATGSNQPQHF. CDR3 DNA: TGTGCCAGTAGCGCGACGGGTAGCAATCAGCCCCAGCATTTT.

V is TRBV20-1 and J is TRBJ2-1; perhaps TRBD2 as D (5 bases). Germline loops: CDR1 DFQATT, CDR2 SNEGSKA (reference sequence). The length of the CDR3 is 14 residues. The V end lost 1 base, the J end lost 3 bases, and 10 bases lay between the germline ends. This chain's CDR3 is CSARGSEGYNEQFF. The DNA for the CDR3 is TGCAGTGCTAGAGGTAGCGAGGGCTACAATGAGCAGTTCTTC.

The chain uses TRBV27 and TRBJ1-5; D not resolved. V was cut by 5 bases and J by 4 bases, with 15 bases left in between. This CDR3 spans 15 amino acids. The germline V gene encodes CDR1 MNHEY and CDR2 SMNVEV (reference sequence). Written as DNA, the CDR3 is TGTGCCAGCAGTCGAGCAGGCCCCAAGAATCAGCCCCAGCATTTT. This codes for CASSRAGPKNQPQHF.

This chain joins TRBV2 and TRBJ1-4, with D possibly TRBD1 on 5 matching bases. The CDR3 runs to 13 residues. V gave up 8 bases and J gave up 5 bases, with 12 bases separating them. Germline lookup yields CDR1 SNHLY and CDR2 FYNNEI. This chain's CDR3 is CASGREFNEKLFF. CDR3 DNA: TGTGCCAGCGGCAGGGAATTCAATGAAAAACTGTTTTTT.

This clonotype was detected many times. Written as DNA, the CDR3 is TGCGCCAGCAGCTTGGCGCCCTTGACAGGGTACAATGAGCAGTTCTTC. This translates into CASSLAPLTGYNEQFF. The chain is built from TRBV5-1 and TRBJ2-1, with 7 nucleotides matching TRBD1. Germline CDR1 SGHRS, CDR2 YFSETQ. The CDR3 is 16 amino acids. The J segment lost 4 bases and the V segment lost 0 bases, leaving 7 bases of the junction unmatched.

CDR3 nucleotide sequence: TGCAGCGTCACACCGCTGAGGAGCACAGATACGCAGTATTTT. Amino acid sequence: CSVTPLRSTDTQYF. This chain joins TRBV29-1 and TRBJ2-3, with no clear D. The V and J ends lost 6 bases and 0 bases respectively, with 13 bases between them. CDR1 and CDR2 from the germline V gene are SQVTM and ANQGSEA. This CDR3 has 14 amino acids.

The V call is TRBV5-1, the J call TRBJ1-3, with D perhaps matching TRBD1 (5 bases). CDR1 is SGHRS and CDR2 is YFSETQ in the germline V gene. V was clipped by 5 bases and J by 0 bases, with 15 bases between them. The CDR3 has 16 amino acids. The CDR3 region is CASSDIGHLSGNTIYF. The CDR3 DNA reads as TGCGCCAGCAGTGATATCGGACACCTCTCTGGAAACACCATATATTTT.

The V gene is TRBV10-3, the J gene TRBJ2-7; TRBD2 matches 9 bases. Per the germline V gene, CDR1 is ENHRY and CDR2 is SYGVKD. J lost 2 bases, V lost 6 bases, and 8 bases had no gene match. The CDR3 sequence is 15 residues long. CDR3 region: CAIRDSGGRTYEQYF. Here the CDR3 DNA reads TGTGCCATCAGGGACAGCGGGGGGCGGACCTACGAGCAGTACTTC.

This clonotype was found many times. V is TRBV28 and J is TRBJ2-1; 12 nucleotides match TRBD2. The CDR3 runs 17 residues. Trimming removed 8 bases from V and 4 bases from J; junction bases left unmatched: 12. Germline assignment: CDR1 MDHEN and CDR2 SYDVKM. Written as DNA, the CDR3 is TGTGCCAGCTTAAGAGGGGGACTAGCGGGCTCTTACAATGAGCAGTTCTTC. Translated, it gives CASLRGGLAGSYNEQFF.

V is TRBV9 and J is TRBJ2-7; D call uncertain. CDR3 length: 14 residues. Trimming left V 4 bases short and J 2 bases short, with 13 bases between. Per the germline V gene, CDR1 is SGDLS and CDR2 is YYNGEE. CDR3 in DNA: TGTGCCAGCAGCCGAGGTGATGCAGCCTACGAGCAGTACTTC. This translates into CASSRGDAAYEQYF.

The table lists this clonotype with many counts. CDR3 in DNA: TGCGCCAGCAGCGCATTCACGGGGGGAATCAGGGTTAATGAGCAGTTCTTC. It codes for CASSAFTGGIRVNEQFF. The chain employs TRBV5-1 and TRBJ2-1; 7 bases are a match to TRBD2. Germline V gene sequence: CDR1 SGHRS, CDR2 YFSETQ. CDR3 length: 17 residues. Trimming removed 4 bases from V and 7 bases from J; junction bases left unmatched: 17.

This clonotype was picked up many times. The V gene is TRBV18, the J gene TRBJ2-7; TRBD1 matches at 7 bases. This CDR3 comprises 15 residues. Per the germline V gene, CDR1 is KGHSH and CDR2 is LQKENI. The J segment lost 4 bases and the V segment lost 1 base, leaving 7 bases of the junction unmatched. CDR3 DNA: TGTGCCAGCTCACCACGACAGGGTACAACGTACGAGCAGTACTTC. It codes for CASSPRQGTTYEQYF.

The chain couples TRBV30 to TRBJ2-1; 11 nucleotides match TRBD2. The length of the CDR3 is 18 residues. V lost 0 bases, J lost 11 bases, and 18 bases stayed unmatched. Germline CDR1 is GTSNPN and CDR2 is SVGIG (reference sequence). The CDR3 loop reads CAWSVDRTSGRKKEKQFF. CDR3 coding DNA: TGTGCCTGGAGTGTAGATCGGACTAGCGGGCGCAAAAAGGAAAAGCAGTTCTTC.

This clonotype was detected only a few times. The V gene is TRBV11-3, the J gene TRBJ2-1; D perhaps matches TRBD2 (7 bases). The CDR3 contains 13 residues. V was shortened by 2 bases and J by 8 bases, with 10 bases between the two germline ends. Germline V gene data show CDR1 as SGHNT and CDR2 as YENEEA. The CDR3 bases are TGTGCCAGCAGCTTAAGGGGGGGGGATGAGCAGTTCTTC. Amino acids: CASSLRGGDEQFF.

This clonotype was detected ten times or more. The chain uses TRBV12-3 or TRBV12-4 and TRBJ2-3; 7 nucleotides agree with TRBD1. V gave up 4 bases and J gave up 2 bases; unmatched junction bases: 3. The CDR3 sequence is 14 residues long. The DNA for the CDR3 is TGTGCCAGCAGTTCGGGACAGATCACAGATACGCAGTATTTT. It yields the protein CASSSGQITDTQYF.

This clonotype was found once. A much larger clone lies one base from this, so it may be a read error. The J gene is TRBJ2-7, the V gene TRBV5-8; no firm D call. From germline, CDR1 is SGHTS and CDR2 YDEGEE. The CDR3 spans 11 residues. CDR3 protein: CASCLLNEQYF. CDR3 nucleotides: TGTGCCAGCTGCTTGCTGAACGAGCAGTACTTC. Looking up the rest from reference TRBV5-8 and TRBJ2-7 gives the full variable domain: EAGVTQSPTHLIKTRGQQATLRCSPISGHTSVYWYQQALGLGLQFLLWYDEGEERNRGNFPPRFSGRQFPNYSSELNVNALELEDSALYLCASCLLNEQYFGPGTRLTVT.

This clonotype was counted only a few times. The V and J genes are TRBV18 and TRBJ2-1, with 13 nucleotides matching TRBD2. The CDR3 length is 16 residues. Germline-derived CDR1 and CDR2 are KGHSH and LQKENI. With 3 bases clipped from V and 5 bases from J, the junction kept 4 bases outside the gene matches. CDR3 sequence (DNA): TGTGCCAGCTCACCCTCCGGGACTAGCGGGAACAATGAGCAGTTCTTC. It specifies CASSPSGTSGNNEQFF.

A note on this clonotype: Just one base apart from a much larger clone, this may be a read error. The CDR3 protein is CASTSGTGPYEQYF. CDR3 coding DNA: TGTGCCAGCACCTCCGGGACAGGGCCCTACGAGCAGTACTTC. This chain uses TRBV28 with TRBJ2-7; 9 nucleotides line up with TRBD1. Trimming took 7 bases from V and 2 from J; bases not matched to a gene: 6. This CDR3 comprises 14 residues. From germline, CDR1 is MDHEN and CDR2 SYDVKM.

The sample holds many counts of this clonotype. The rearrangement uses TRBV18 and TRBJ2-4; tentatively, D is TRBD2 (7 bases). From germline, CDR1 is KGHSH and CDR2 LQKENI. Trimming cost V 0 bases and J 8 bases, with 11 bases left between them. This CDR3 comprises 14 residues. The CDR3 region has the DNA TGTGCCAGCTCACCACCGGGGGGGCCTGACATTCAGTACTTC. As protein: CASSPPGGPDIQYF.